The sample holds one count of the clone carrying this T cell receptor (beta chain). The target antigen is unknown. At one end, the junction sequence differs from germline, possibly due to a read error. With a J-beta primer mix and a sample-barcoded 5' primer, a second PCR ran 7 to 11 cycles. TCRdb processed the 5' RACE reads anew with MiXCR; each CDR3 protein has one entry. This table holds 500,000 to 650,000 distinct CDR3 sequences, around 27% found once. These data belong to a study of blood T cells in healthy people across ages. Overall study results and limits: Across the age range, TCR beta diversity per million T cells fell in a roughly linear way.

The CDR3 is 14 residues long. The same sample was also used in a study of T cells of mothers and their children.

This clonotype was obtained from a boy between 2 and 15 years old in good health. V is TRBV12-3 or TRBV12-4 and J is TRBJ2-1; the D gene is possibly TRBD1 (5 bases). The sample taken for sequencing was blood. The CDR3 loop is CAGRVDQKYNEQFF. CDR3 DNA: TGTGCCGGCAGGGTAGATCAGAAATACAATGAGCAGTTCTTC.